These T cell receptor beta chains were read from a single sample in a study of T cell responses to AZD1222 COVID-19 vaccine. Clones were read by immunoSEQ multiplex PCR, and TCRdb kept only the in-frame ones, dropping some. The data contain some 180,000 clones, about 90% of them seen just once; the ten biggest clones take up roughly 2%. The source was peripheral blood, collected 28 days after the second AZD1222 dose. The receptor set was obtained from an adult who received the AZD1222 COVID-19 vaccine. CDR3s include the opening cysteine and the closing phenylalanine or tryptophan. Fields, in order: J gene, V gene, D gene, clone size, CDR3 protein, CDR3 DNA. A D gene is named only where the DNA matches it firmly. Clone size is stated in some rows and not others, as once, few, many or a class when expanded.

J gene: TRBJ2-1
V gene: TRBV15
D gene: TRBD1
clone size: -
CDR3 protein: CATSKDRGPDEQFF
CDR3 DNA: TGTGCCACCAGCAAGGACAGGGGGCCGGATGAGCAGTTCTTC

J gene: TRBJ1-1
V gene: TRBV6-2/TRBV6-3
D gene: -
clone size: -
CDR3 protein: CASSLWTETFF
CDR3 DNA: TGTGCCAGCAGTCTATGGACAGAGACTTTCTTT

J gene: TRBJ2-3
V gene: TRBV14
D gene: TRBD2
clone size: -
CDR3 protein: CASSQVRAGEVTDTQYF
CDR3 DNA: TGTGCCAGCAGCCAAGTGAGAGCGGGAGAAGTCACAGATACGCAGTATTTT

J gene: TRBJ2-7
V gene: TRBV27
D gene: -
clone size: -
CDR3 protein: CASSPPYRAEPFLREQYF
CDR3 DNA: TGTGCCAGCAGTCCTCCATACCGGGCAGAGCCATTCCTTCGGGAGCAGTACTTC

J gene: TRBJ2-2
V gene: TRBV10-3
D gene: TRBD1
clone size: -
CDR3 protein: CAIWTGTPPGELFF
CDR3 DNA: TGTGCCATCTGGACAGGGACCCCGCCCGGGGAGCTGTTTTTT

J gene: TRBJ1-4
V gene: TRBV5-6
D gene: TRBD1
clone size: -
CDR3 protein: CASSPRQGTNEKLFF
CDR3 DNA: TGTGCCAGCAGCCCCCGACAGGGAACTAATGAAAAACTGTTTTTT

J gene: TRBJ2-1
V gene: TRBV15
D gene: TRBD2
clone size: -
CDR3 protein: CATSRGASGDINEQFF
CDR3 DNA: TGTGCCACCAGCAGAGGGGCTAGCGGGGATATAAATGAGCAGTTCTTC

J gene: TRBJ2-1
V gene: TRBV29-1
D gene: -
clone size: -
CDR3 protein: CSVGGRASSNEQFF
CDR3 DNA: TGCAGCGTTGGCGGCAGGGCCTCGTCGAATGAGCAGTTCTTC

J gene: TRBJ1-1
V gene: TRBV28
D gene: -
clone size: -
CDR3 protein: CASSWGSYGAFF
CDR3 DNA: TGTGCCAGCAGCTGGGGGAGCTACGGGGCTTTCTTT

J gene: TRBJ2-1
V gene: TRBV4-1
D gene: TRBD2
clone size: once
CDR3 protein: CASSQEASGGSKQFF
CDR3 DNA: TGCGCCAGCAGCCAAGAAGCTAGCGGGGGGTCAAAGCAGTTCTTC

J gene: TRBJ1-6
V gene: TRBV27
D gene: TRBD1
clone size: -
CDR3 protein: CASGSTGGGSPLHF
CDR3 DNA: TGTGCCAGCGGATCGACAGGGGGAGGTTCACCCCTCCACTTT

J gene: TRBJ2-2
V gene: TRBV12-3/TRBV12-4
D gene: -
clone size: -
CDR3 protein: CASSWGRTGELFF
CDR3 DNA: TGTGCCAGCAGTTGGGGCCGCACCGGGGAGCTGTTTTTT

J gene: TRBJ2-2
V gene: TRBV5-1
D gene: TRBD1
clone size: -
CDR3 protein: CASSLVQGVGTGELFF
CDR3 DNA: TGCGCCAGCAGCTTGGTACAGGGGGTAGGCACCGGGGAGCTGTTTTTT

J gene: TRBJ1-3
V gene: TRBV2
D gene: -
clone size: -
CDR3 protein: CASRGASGNTIYF
CDR3 DNA: TGTGCCAGCAGGGGGGCATCTGGAAACACCATATATTTT

J gene: TRBJ1-1
V gene: TRBV9
D gene: -
clone size: -
CDR3 protein: CASSVTDSEAFF
CDR3 DNA: TGTGCCAGCAGCGTAACCGATAGTGAAGCTTTCTTT

J gene: TRBJ1-1
V gene: TRBV29-1
D gene: -
clone size: few
CDR3 protein: CSVEWAGKGTEAFF
CDR3 DNA: TGCAGCGTTGAATGGGCAGGGAAGGGGACTGAAGCTTTCTTT

J gene: TRBJ1-4
V gene: TRBV29-1
D gene: -
clone size: -
CDR3 protein: CSVDTAGGGEKLFF
CDR3 DNA: TGCAGCGTTGATACAGCAGGCGGCGGTGAAAAACTGTTTTTT

J gene: TRBJ1-1
V gene: TRBV18
D gene: -
clone size: -
CDR3 protein: CASSPPPPNTEAFF
CDR3 DNA: TGTGCCAGCTCACCACCCCCCCCGAACACTGAAGCTTTCTTT

J gene: TRBJ2-7
V gene: TRBV4-3
D gene: -
clone size: -
CDR3 protein: CASSQGGFVEQYF
CDR3 DNA: TGCGCCAGCAGCCAAGGCGGCTTTGTCGAGCAGTACTTC